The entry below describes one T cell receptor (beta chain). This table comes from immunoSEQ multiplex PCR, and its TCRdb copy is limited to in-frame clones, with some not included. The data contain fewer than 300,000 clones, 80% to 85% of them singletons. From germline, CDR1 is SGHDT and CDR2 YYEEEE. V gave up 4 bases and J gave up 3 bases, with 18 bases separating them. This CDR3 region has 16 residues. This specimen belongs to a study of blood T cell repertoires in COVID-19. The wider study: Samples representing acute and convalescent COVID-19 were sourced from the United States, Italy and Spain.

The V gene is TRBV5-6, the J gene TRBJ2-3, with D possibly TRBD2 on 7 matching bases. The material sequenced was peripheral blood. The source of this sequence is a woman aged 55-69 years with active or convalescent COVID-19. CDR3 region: CASSPLRGAGTDTQYF. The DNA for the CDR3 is TGTGCCAGCAGCCCCCTACGGGGGGCCGGTACAGATACGCAGTATTTT.